These 20 T cell receptor beta chains originate from one sample sequenced in a study of T cell clones after liver transplantation. Method: immunoSEQ multiplex PCR; TCRdb's copy keeps in-frame clones and lacks some. The sample holds about 120,000 clones, about nine tenths seen once. The source material was CD4+ T cells from blood, sampled 12 months after liver transplant. The source of these receptors is a human patient who received a liver transplant. The T cells may come from the graft donor.

This chain connects TRBV5-1 to TRBJ2-3; D is uncertain. V lost 1 base to trimming and J lost 1 base, with 4 bases between them. The CDR3 is made up of 13 amino acids. Germline lookup yields CDR1 SGHRS and CDR2 YFSETQ. The CDR3 DNA reads as TGCGCCAGCAGCTTGCGGGGCACAGATACGCAGTATTTT. This sequence encodes CASSLRGTDTQYF.

The CDR3 nucleotides read TGTGCCTGGAGTGCAGGGGGCCAGCCCCAGCATTTT. Its protein is CAWSAGGQPQHF. The rearrangement links TRBV30 to TRBJ1-5, with 8 bases identical to TRBD1. The germline CDR1 and CDR2 sequences are GTSNPN and SVGIG (reference sequence). The CDR3 totals 12 residues. Unmatched junction bases numbered 0, after V lost 1 base and J lost 7 bases.

The chain combines TRBV4-1 with TRBJ1-6; TRBD1 aligns across 10 bases. V lost 4 bases and J lost 8; bases outside the gene matches: 2. The CDR3 sequence is 14 residues long. Germline CDR1 MGHRA, CDR2 YSYEKL. The CDR3 DNA reads TGCGCCAGCAGCCGGGGGACAGGGGATTCACCCCTCCACTTT. This translates into CASSRGTGDSPLHF.

This chain links TRBV18 with TRBJ1-1; a weak D match, TRBD1 (5 bases). Per germline, CDR1 KGHSH and CDR2 LQKENI. Trimming took 4 bases from V and 1 from J, leaving 7 bases between them. This CDR3 region has 13 residues. In DNA form, the CDR3 reads TGTGCCAGCTCACAACAGGCGAACACTGAAGCTTTCTTT. Protein sequence: CASSQQANTEAFF.

The chain carries TRBV28 and TRBJ2-1; 13 bases line up with TRBD2. V trimming: 5 bases; J trimming: 5 bases; junction bases outside the gene matches: 9. The CDR3 has 17 residues. CDR1 is MDHEN and CDR2 is SYDVKM in the germline V gene. The CDR3 region has the DNA TGTGCCAGCAGTCCGCAGCTACTAGCGGGAGGGGACAATGAGCAGTTCTTC. Protein: CASSPQLLAGGDNEQFF.

The V gene is TRBV5-4, the J gene TRBJ2-7, with D possibly TRBD1 on 6 matching bases. This CDR3 is 15 amino acids long. Trimming removed 2 bases from V and 0 bases from J, with 12 bases in between. Germline values: CDR1 SGHNT, CDR2 YYREEE (reference sequence). The CDR3 coding sequence is TGTGCCAGCAGCTTTCAAACAGGGAGCTCCTACGAGCAGTACTTC. Protein: CASSFQTGSSYEQYF.

The chain carries TRBV30 and TRBJ2-1; D may be TRBD2 (5 bases). The CDR3 extends over 17 amino acids. V was cut by 4 bases and J by 0 bases, with 19 bases left in between. Germline CDR1 reads GTSNPN; CDR2 reads SVGIG (reference sequence). This CDR3 is CAWTDFGRTSSYNEQFF. The DNA of the CDR3 is TGTGCCTGGACCGACTTCGGGCGCACTAGCTCCTACAATGAGCAGTTCTTC. The variable domain in full, completed from reference TRBV30 and TRBJ2-1, reads SQTIHQWPATLVQPVGSPLSLECTVEGTSNPNLYWYRQAAGRGLQLLFYSVGIGQISSEVPQNLSASRPQDRQFILSSKKLLLSDSGFYLCAWTDFGRTSSYNEQFFGPGTRLTVL.

The CDR3 DNA sequence: TGTGCCAGCAGCCAAGATCTTGGGGGAGAGGACACCGGGGAGCTGTTTTTT. Translated: CASSQDLGGEDTGELFF. The chain uses TRBV4-2 and TRBJ2-2; D is possibly TRBD1 or TRBD2 (5 bases each). V gave up 0 bases and J gave up 3 bases, with 14 bases separating them. Germline-derived CDR1 and CDR2 are LGHNA and YNFKEQ. This CDR3 contains 17 residues.

The chain combines TRBV2 with TRBJ2-1; D is uncertain. The CDR3 is made up of 14 amino acids. Germline CDR1 reads SNHLY; CDR2 reads FYNNEI. V was pared by 6 bases and J by 6 bases, with 15 bases between. In DNA form, the CDR3 reads TGTGCCAGCAGGCCTTCGGCGCCAGGCAATGAGCAGTTCTTC. Translation: CASRPSAPGNEQFF.

This chain uses TRBV5-4 with TRBJ1-2; 7 bases line up with TRBD1. The CDR3 has 16 amino acids. CDR1 and CDR2 (germline): SGHNT, YYREEE (reference sequence). The trim removed 4 bases at V and 4 bases at J, leaving 13 bases unmatched. The DNA of the CDR3 is TGTGCCAGCAGCCCACGGGGACAGCCTACTACCTATGGCTACACCTTC. Translation gives CASSPRGQPTTYGYTF. The whole variable domain, filled in from reference TRBV5-4 and TRBJ1-2, reads ETGVTQSPTHLIKTRGQQVTLRCSSQSGHNTVSWYQQALGQGPQFIFQYYREEENGRGNFPPRFSGLQFPNYSSELNVNALELDDSALYLCASSPRGQPTTYGYTFGSGTRLTVV.

The CDR3 DNA sequence: TGCGCCAGCAGCTCCACGCGAGGGGACAGGGGCGTCCATGGCTACACCTTC. Its protein product is CASSSTRGDRGVHGYTF. V gene TRBV5-1 combines with J gene TRBJ1-2, with 10 bases lining up with TRBD1. Germline V gene sequence: CDR1 SGHRS, CDR2 YFSETQ. V gave up 3 bases and J gave up 6 bases; unmatched junction bases: 14. This CDR3 contains 17 residues.

This chain connects TRBV4-1 to TRBJ2-3, with TRBD2 matching over 8 bases. Per the germline V gene, CDR1 is MGHRA and CDR2 is YSYEKL. V shed 4 bases, J shed 2 bases, and the junction held 5 bases outside the gene matches. The CDR3 totals 15 residues. CDR3 amino acids: CASSRSGSITDTQYF. CDR3 DNA: TGCGCCAGCAGCCGCAGCGGGAGTATCACAGATACGCAGTATTTT.

The V call is TRBV10-3, the J call TRBJ2-7; 7 bases match TRBD2. The CDR3 runs to 15 residues. Unmatched junction bases numbered 9, after V lost 4 bases and J lost 3 bases. CDR1 and CDR2 from the germline V gene are ENHRY and SYGVKD. This CDR3 is CAISATPGGNYEQYF. The CDR3 region has the DNA TGTGCCATCAGTGCGACCCCCGGGGGGAACTACGAGCAGTACTTC.

This rearrangement joins TRBV11-3 to TRBJ2-6, with TRBD2 matching 8 bases. J gave up 3 bases and V 5 bases, and 6 bases lay outside the gene matches. The CDR3 loop spans 16 amino acids. Germline assignment: CDR1 SGHNT and CDR2 YENEEA. The CDR3 DNA follows: TGTGCCAGCAGCGGGAGCGGGAGCTTTGGGGCCAACGTCCTGACTTTC. Translating it yields CASSGSGSFGANVLTF.

The chain combines TRBV18 with TRBJ1-1; D is perhaps TRBD1 (5 bases). V was cut by 2 bases and J by 3 bases, with 13 bases left in between. The germline gives CDR1 KGHSH, CDR2 LQKENI. The CDR3 has 15 residues. As DNA, the CDR3 is TGTGCCAGCTCACCAACGTCAGGGTTGGACACTGAAGCTTTCTTT. Its translation: CASSPTSGLDTEAFF.

This chain links TRBV30 with TRBJ2-5; tentatively, D is TRBD2 (7 bases). Trimming pared 3 bases from V and 5 bases from J, leaving 16 bases between. The CDR3 length is 14 residues. CDR1 and CDR2 from the germline V gene are GTSNPN and SVGIG (reference sequence). The CDR3 sequence: CAWRGGQVRETQYF. Written as DNA, the CDR3 is TGTGCCTGGAGGGGGGGGCAGGTCCGGGAGACCCAGTACTTC.

The chain combines TRBV4-1 with TRBJ2-1, with TRBD2 matching 9 bases. Germline CDR1 is MGHRA and CDR2 is YSYEKL. V lost 3 bases to trimming and J lost 9 bases; unmatched junction nucleotides: 9. This CDR3 has 15 residues. The CDR3 sequence is CASSQTSGILGEQFF. DNA of the CDR3: TGCGCCAGCAGCCAGACTAGCGGTATCCTCGGTGAGCAGTTCTTC.

The chain recombines TRBV9 with TRBJ2-1, with 9 bases identical to TRBD1. Trimming took 6 bases from V and 9 from J; bases not matched to a gene: 13. Germline lookup yields CDR1 SGDLS and CDR2 YYNGEE. This CDR3 spans 15 amino acids. CDR3 in amino acids: CASTRTGEVFSEQFF. CDR3 DNA sequence: TGTGCCAGCACCCGGACAGGGGAAGTCTTCAGTGAGCAGTTCTTC.

This chain's CDR3 is CASSFGPASDTQYF. As DNA, the CDR3 is TGTGCCAGCAGCTTTGGCCCCGCATCGGATACGCAGTATTTT. This chain joins TRBV7-2 and TRBJ2-3, with D unclear. Germline values: CDR1 SGHTA, CDR2 FQGNSA. This CDR3 is built from 14 residues. Trimming left V 3 bases short and J 6 bases short, with 13 bases between.

The rearrangement links TRBV4-1 to TRBJ2-1, with D perhaps matching TRBD2 (6 bases). V was clipped by 3 bases and J by 2 bases, with 11 bases between them. Germline lookup yields CDR1 MGHRA and CDR2 YSYEKL. The CDR3 runs 15 residues. CDR3 residues: CASSHPGGAYNEQFF. The CDR3 DNA reads as TGCGCCAGCAGCCACCCTGGAGGGGCCTACAATGAGCAGTTCTTC.